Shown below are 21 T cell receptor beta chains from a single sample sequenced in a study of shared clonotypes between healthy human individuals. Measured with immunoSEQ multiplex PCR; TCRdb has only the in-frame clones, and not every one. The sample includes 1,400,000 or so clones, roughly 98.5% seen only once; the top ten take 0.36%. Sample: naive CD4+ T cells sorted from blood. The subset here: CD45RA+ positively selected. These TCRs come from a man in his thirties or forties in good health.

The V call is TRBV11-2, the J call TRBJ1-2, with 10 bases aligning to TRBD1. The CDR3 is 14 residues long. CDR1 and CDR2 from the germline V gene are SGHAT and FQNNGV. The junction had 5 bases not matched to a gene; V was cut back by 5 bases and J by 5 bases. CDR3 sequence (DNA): TGTGCCAGCAGCGCCCGACAGGGGGCTTATGGCTACACCTTC. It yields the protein CASSARQGAYGYTF.

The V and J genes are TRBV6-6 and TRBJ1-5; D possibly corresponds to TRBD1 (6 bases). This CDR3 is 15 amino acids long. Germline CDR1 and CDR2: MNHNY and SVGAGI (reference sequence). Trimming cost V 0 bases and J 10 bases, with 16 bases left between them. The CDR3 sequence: CASSYSAGGSQPQHF. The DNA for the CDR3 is TGTGCCAGCAGTTACTCAGCGGGGGGCTCGCAACCCCAGCATTTT.

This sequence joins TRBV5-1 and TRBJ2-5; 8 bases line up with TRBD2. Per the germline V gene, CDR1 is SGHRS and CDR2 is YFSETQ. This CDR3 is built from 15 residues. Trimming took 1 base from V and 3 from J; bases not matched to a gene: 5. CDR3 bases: TGCGCCAGCAGCTTGCAGGGACTAGGGGAAGAGACCCAGTACTTC. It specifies CASSLQGLGEETQYF.

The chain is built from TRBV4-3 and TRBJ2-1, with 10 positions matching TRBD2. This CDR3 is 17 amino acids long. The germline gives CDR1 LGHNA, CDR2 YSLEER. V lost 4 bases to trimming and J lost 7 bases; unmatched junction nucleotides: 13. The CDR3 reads CASSRSPLAGVGNEQFF. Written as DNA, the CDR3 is TGCGCCAGCAGCCGTTCCCCGCTAGCGGGAGTTGGAAATGAGCAGTTCTTC.

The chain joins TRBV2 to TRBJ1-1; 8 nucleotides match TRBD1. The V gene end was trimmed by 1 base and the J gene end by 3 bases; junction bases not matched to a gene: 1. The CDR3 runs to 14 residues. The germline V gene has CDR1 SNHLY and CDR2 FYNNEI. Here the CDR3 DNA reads TGTGCCAGCAGTGAAGAGACAGGGGACACTGAAGCTTTCTTT. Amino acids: CASSEETGDTEAFF. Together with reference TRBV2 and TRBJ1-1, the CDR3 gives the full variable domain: EPEVTQTPSHQVTQMGQEVILRCVPISNHLYFYWYRQILGQKVEFLVSFYNNEISEKSEIFDDQFSVERPDGSNFTLKIRSTKLEDSAMYFCASSEETGDTEAFFGQGTRLTVV.

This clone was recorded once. Here the CDR3 DNA reads TGCGCCAGCAGCATAGACAGGCCCCAAGAGACCCAGTACTTC. It specifies CASSIDRPQETQYF. The chain combines TRBV5-1 with TRBJ2-5; possibly TRBD1 for D (6 bases). Germline CDR1 is SGHRS and CDR2 is YFSETQ. V shed 4 bases and J shed 1 base, with 11 bases lying between them. The CDR3 sequence is 14 residues long.

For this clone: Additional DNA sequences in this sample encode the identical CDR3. CDR3 nucleotides: TGCGCCAGCAGCTCGCGGACAGCAACTAATGAAAAACTGTTTTTT. Its translation is CASSSRTATNEKLFF. This rearrangement joins TRBV5-1 to TRBJ1-4; D is perhaps TRBD1 (6 bases). The V gene lost 3 bases and the J gene lost 0 bases, with 9 bases spanning the gap. The V gene's germline CDR1 is SGHRS and CDR2 YFSETQ. The CDR3 has 15 amino acids.

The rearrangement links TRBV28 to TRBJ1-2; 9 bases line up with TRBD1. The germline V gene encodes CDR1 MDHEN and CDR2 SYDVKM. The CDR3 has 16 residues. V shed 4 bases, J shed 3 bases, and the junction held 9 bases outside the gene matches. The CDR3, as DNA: TGTGCCAGCAGTTCTCCGGGACAGGGTGGTTACTATGGCTACACCTTC. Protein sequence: CASSSPGQGGYYGYTF.

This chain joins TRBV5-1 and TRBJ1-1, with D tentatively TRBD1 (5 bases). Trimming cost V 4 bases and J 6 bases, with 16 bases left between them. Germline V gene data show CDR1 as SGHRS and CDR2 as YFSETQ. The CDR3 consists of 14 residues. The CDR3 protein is CASSTGTPVAEAFF. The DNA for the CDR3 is TGCGCCAGCAGCACGGGGACCCCAGTCGCTGAAGCTTTCTTT.

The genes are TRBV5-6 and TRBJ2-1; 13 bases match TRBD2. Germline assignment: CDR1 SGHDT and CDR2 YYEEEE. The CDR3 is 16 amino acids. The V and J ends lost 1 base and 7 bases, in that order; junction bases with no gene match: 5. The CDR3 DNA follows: TGTGCCAGCAGCTTGACAGGACTAGCGGGAGTTAATGAGCAGTTCTTC. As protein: CASSLTGLAGVNEQFF.

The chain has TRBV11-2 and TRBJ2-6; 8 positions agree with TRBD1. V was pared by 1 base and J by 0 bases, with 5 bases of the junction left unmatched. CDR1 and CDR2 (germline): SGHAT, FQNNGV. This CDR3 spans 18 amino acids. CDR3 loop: CASSLGRDRSSGANVLTF. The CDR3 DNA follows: TGTGCCAGCAGCTTAGGGCGGGACAGGAGCTCTGGGGCCAACGTCCTGACTTTC.

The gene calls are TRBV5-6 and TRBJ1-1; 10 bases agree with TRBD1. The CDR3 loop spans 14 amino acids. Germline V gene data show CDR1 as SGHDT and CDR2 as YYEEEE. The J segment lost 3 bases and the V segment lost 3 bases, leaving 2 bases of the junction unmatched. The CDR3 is CASSYGTGDTEAFF. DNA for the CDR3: TGTGCCAGCAGCTACGGGACAGGGGACACTGAAGCTTTCTTT.

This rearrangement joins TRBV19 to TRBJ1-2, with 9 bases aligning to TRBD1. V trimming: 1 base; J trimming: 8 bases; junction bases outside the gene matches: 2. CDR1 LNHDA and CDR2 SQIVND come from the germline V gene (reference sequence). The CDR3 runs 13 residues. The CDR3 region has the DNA TGTGCCAGTAGTATAGCGGGACAGGGAGGCTACACCTTC. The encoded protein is CASSIAGQGGYTF.

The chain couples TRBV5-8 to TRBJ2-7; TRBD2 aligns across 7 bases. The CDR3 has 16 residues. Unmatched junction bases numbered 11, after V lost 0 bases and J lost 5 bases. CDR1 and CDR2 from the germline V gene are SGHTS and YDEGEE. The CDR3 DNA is TGTGCCAGCAGCTTGGGGAGCGGGGCGTCGAGGAACGAGCAGTACTTC. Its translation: CASSLGSGASRNEQYF.

The CDR3 nucleotides read TGTGCCACCAGCAGAGAAGGGACAGCTTGGAACACCGGGGAGCTGTTTTTT. Translating gives CATSREGTAWNTGELFF. This chain joins TRBV15 and TRBJ2-2; 7 positions agree with TRBD1. The CDR3 covers 17 residues. Germline V gives CDR1 LNHNV, CDR2 YYDKDF (reference sequence). The junction had 5 bases not matched to a gene; V was cut back by 0 bases and J by 1 base.

This chain's CDR3 is CALPHRGNEKLFF. CDR3 sequence (DNA): TGCGCCCTGCCCCATAGGGGTAATGAAAAACTGTTTTTT. V usage is TRBV23-1 and J usage is TRBJ1-4; a weak D match, TRBD1 (5 bases). TRBV23-1 belongs to the ORF category, with a function that is uncertain. The CDR3 length is 13 residues. V lost 11 bases to trimming and J lost 4 bases, with 14 bases between them.

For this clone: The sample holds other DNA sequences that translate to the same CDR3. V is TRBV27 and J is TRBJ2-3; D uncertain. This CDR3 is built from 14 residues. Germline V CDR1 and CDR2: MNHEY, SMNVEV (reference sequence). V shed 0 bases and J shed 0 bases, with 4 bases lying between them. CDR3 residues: CASSLSLSTDTQYF. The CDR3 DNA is TGTGCCAGCAGTTTATCCCTTAGCACAGATACGCAGTATTTT.

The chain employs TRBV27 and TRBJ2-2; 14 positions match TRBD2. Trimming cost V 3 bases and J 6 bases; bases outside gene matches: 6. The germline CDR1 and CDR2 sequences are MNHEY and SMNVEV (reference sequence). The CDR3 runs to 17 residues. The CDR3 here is CASSFYGTSGRSGELFF. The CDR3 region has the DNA TGTGCCAGCAGTTTCTACGGGACTAGCGGGAGATCCGGGGAGCTGTTTTTT.

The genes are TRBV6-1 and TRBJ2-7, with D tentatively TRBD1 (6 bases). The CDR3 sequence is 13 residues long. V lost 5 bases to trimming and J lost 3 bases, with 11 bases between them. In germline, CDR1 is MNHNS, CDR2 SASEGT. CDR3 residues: CASSSSQGYEQYF. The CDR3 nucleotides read TGTGCCAGCAGTTCGTCACAGGGCTACGAGCAGTACTTC.

In nucleotides, the CDR3 is TGCGCCAGCAGCTTGGCCAGGGGGACAGACACTGAAGCTTTCTTT. This translates into CASSLARGTDTEAFF. This chain joins TRBV5-1 and TRBJ1-1; 7 bases are shared with TRBD1. In germline, CDR1 is SGHRS, CDR2 YFSETQ. The V and J ends lost 0 bases and 3 bases, in that order; junction bases with no gene match: 5. This CDR3 spans 15 amino acids.

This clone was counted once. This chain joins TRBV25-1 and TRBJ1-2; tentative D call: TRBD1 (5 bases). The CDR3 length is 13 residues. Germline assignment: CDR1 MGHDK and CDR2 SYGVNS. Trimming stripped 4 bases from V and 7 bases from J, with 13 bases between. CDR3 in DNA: TGTGCCAGCAGTGCGGCGACAGTTGTTGGCTACACCTTC. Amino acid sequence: CASSAATVVGYTF.